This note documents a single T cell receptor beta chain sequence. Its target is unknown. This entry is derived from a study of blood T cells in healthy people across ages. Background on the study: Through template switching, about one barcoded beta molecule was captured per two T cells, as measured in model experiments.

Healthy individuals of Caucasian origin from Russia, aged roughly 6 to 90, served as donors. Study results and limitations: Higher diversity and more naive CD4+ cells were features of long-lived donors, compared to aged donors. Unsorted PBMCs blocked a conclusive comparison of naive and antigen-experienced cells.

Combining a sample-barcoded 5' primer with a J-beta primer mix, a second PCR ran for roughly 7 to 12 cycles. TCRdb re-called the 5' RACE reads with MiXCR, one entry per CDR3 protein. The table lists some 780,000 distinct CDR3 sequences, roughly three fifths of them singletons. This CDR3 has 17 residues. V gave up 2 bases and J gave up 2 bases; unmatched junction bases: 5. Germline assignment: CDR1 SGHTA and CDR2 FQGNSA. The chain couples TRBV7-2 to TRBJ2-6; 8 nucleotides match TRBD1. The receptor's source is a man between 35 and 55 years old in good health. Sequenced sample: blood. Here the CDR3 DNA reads TGTGCCAGCAGCTTACAGACAGGGGTGGCTGGGGCCAACGTCCTGACTTTC. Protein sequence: CASSLQTGVAGANVLTF. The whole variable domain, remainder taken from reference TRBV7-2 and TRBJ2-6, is GAGVSQSPSNKVTEKGKDVELRCDPISGHTALYWYRQSLGQGLEFLIYFQGNSAPDKSGLPSDRFSAERTGGSVSTLTIQRTQQEDSAVYLCASSLQTGVAGANVLTFGAGSRLTVL.